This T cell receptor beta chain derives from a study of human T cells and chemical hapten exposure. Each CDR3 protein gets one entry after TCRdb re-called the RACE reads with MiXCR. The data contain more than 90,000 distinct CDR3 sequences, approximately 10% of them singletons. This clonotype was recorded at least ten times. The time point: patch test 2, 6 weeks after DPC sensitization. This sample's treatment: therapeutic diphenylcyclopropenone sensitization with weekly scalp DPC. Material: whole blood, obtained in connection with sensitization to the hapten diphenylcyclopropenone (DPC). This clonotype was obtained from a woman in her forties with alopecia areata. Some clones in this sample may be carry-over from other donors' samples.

The CDR3 DNA reads as TGTGCCAGCAGAGTAGATGGGGAGACCCAGTACTTC. Translating gives CASRVDGETQYF. The chain recombines TRBV28 with TRBJ2-5; D remains ambiguous. V dropped 6 bases and J dropped 5 bases, with 10 bases sitting between them. In germline, CDR1 is MDHEN, CDR2 SYDVKM. The CDR3 covers 12 residues.